This is a list of T cell receptor beta chains from one sample in a study of Siglec-9 on CD8 T cells in melanoma. TCRdb's table, derived via immunoSEQ multiplex PCR, lists solely in-frame clones and lacks some. This sample yields over 30,000 clones, of which about 86% are seen a single time; under 2% belongs to the top ten. Sequenced: Siglec-9- CD8+ T cells sorted from blood. Receptors were obtained from a human donor in good health. The CDR3 runs from the conserved cysteine through the conserved F or W. Fields, in order: J gene, V gene, D gene, clone size, CDR3 protein, CDR3 DNA. A D gene is named only where the DNA matches it firmly. Size is omitted from some rows. Given values are once, few, many or a class for expanded clones.

J: TRBJ1-2
V: TRBV6-1
D: TRBD1
size: -
CDR3: CASVWTGTGYTF
DNA: TGTGCCAGCGTCTGGACAGGGACTGGCTACACCTTC

J: TRBJ1-6
V: TRBV27
D: -
size: -
CDR3: CASSLFPPDLNSPLHF
DNA: TGTGCCAGCAGTTTATTCCCGCCAGATCTTAATTCACCCCTCCACTTT

J: TRBJ2-6
V: TRBV4-1
D: -
size: -
CDR3: CASSTPLDSSGANVLTF
DNA: TGCGCCAGCAGCACACCCCTTGACAGCTCTGGGGCCAACGTCCTGACTTTC

J: TRBJ2-3
V: TRBV1
D: -
size: -
CDR3: CTSSREAYRTDTQYF
DNA: TGCACCAGCAGCCGAGAGGCGTACCGCACAGATACGCAGTATTTT

J: TRBJ2-3
V: TRBV15
D: -
size: -
CDR3: CATSGSGTRTDTQYF
DNA: TGTGCCACCAGCGGTAGCGGTACTCGCACAGATACGCAGTATTTT

J: TRBJ2-2
V: TRBV6-5
D: -
size: -
CDR3: CASSYSGWNTGELFF
DNA: TGTGCCAGCAGTTACTCGGGGTGGAACACCGGGGAGCTGTTTTTT

J: TRBJ2-2
V: TRBV7-3
D: TRBD2
size: -
CDR3: CASSPGLAAGELFF
DNA: TGTGCCAGCAGTCCCGGACTAGCGGCCGGGGAGCTGTTTTTT

J: TRBJ2-5
V: TRBV7-8
D: -
size: -
CDR3: CASSPYHPGTTYQETQYF
DNA: TGTGCCAGCAGCCCTTACCATCCCGGGACGACCTACCAAGAGACCCAGTACTTC

J: TRBJ2-1
V: TRBV19
D: TRBD2
size: -
CDR3: CASSIAVTSGYNEQFF
DNA: TGTGCCAGTAGTATAGCCGTGACTAGCGGATACAATGAGCAGTTCTTC

J: TRBJ2-7
V: TRBV11-2
D: -
size: once
CDR3: CASTLTGYEQYF
DNA: TGTGCCAGCACCCTGACGGGTTACGAGCAGTACTTC

J: TRBJ1-4
V: TRBV15
D: -
size: -
CDR3: CATSSRVSEKLFF
DNA: TGTGCCACCAGCAGCAGGGTTTCAGAAAAACTGTTTTTT

J: TRBJ2-2
V: TRBV27
D: -
size: -
CDR3: CASSSSSYAGELFF
DNA: TGTGCCAGCAGTTCCTCCTCATATGCCGGGGAGCTGTTTTTT

J: TRBJ2-1
V: TRBV9
D: -
size: -
CDR3: CASSLRLGSSYNEQFF
DNA: TGTGCCAGCAGCCTCCGACTGGGGAGCTCCTACAATGAGCAGTTCTTC

J: TRBJ2-3
V: TRBV7-6
D: TRBD2
size: -
CDR3: CASSLGGASGRTARDTQYF
DNA: TGTGCCAGCAGCTTAGGGGGGGCTAGCGGGAGGACGGCAAGGGATACGCAGTATTTT

J: TRBJ1-6
V: TRBV27
D: TRBD1
size: -
CDR3: CASSLSGGNSPLHF
DNA: TGTGCCAGCAGTTTATCAGGGGGCAATTCACCCCTCCACTTT

J: TRBJ2-3
V: TRBV7-3
D: TRBD2
size: -
CDR3: CASSPQAGGSTDTQYF
DNA: TGTGCCAGCAGCCCCCAAGCGGGGGGGAGCACAGATACGCAGTATTTT

J: TRBJ1-1
V: TRBV7-8
D: TRBD1
size: -
CDR3: CASSLVWDRTSAPEAFF
DNA: TGTGCCAGCAGCTTAGTATGGGACAGGACTTCCGCCCCTGAAGCTTTCTTT

J: TRBJ2-7
V: TRBV29-1
D: TRBD1
size: -
CDR3: CSVVTGVTYEQYF
DNA: TGCAGCGTTGTGACAGGGGTCACCTACGAGCAGTACTTC

J: TRBJ2-1
V: TRBV11-3
D: -
size: -
CDR3: CASPLPSVVKSSYNEQFF
DNA: TGTGCCAGCCCTCTGCCTAGCGTCGTAAAGAGCTCCTACAATGAGCAGTTCTTC

J: TRBJ1-5
V: TRBV30
D: -
size: few
CDR3: CAWSAIDGSNQPQHF
DNA: TGTGCCTGGAGCGCCATCGACGGTAGCAATCAGCCCCAGCATTTT

J: TRBJ2-1
V: TRBV28
D: TRBD2
size: -
CDR3: CASSFASGGAFAEQFF
DNA: TGTGCCAGCAGTTTTGCTAGCGGGGGGGCCTTTGCTGAGCAGTTCTTC

J: TRBJ2-7
V: TRBV7-9
D: -
size: once
CDR3: CASSLVDEQYF
DNA: TGTGCCAGCAGCCTAGTAGACGAGCAGTACTTC

J: TRBJ2-5
V: TRBV7-3
D: TRBD2
size: -
CDR3: CASSLTRSVRGGETQYF
DNA: TGTGCCAGCAGCTTAACCCGGTCGGTGCGGGGGGGAGAGACCCAGTACTTC

J: TRBJ1-2
V: TRBV2
D: -
size: -
CDR3: CASSEKGSGDGYTF
DNA: TGTGCCAGCAGTGAAAAGGGTTCCGGAGATGGCTACACCTTC

J: TRBJ1-5
V: TRBV7-2
D: -
size: few
CDR3: CASSLNPASNQPQHF
DNA: TGTGCCAGCAGCTTAAACCCAGCCAGCAATCAGCCCCAGCATTTT

J: TRBJ2-7
V: TRBV19
D: TRBD1
size: -
CDR3: CASSEILTGFSSEQYF
DNA: TGTGCCAGTAGTGAGATCCTGACAGGGTTTAGCTCCGAGCAGTACTTC

J: TRBJ1-1
V: TRBV11-3
D: -
size: -
CDR3: CASSLDLLNTEAFF
DNA: TGTGCCAGCAGCTTAGATCTATTGAACACTGAAGCTTTCTTT

J: TRBJ2-3
V: TRBV5-1
D: TRBD2
size: -
CDR3: CASSLGLAGASSGDTQYF
DNA: TGCGCCAGCAGCTTGGGTCTAGCGGGAGCCTCCTCCGGAGATACGCAGTATTTT

J: TRBJ1-2
V: TRBV7-9
D: -
size: few
CDR3: CASSLALRGVYGYTF
DNA: TGTGCCAGCAGCTTAGCGTTAAGGGGAGTCTATGGCTACACCTTC

J: TRBJ2-5
V: TRBV7-6
D: -
size: -
CDR3: CASSPPGGETQYF
DNA: TGTGCCAGCAGCCCCCCGGGTGGGGAGACCCAGTACTTC

J: TRBJ2-3
V: TRBV2
D: -
size: once
CDR3: CASEVFTDTQYF
DNA: TGTGCCAGCGAGGTCTTCACAGATACGCAGTATTTT

J: TRBJ1-1
V: TRBV15
D: -
size: -
CDR3: CATSHGRSVTFF
DNA: TGTGCCACCAGCCATGGACGTTCAGTCACTTTCTTT

J: TRBJ2-1
V: TRBV9
D: TRBD1
size: once
CDR3: CASSVGGGQYNEQFF
DNA: TGTGCCAGCAGCGTAGGAGGGGGACAGTACAATGAGCAGTTCTTC

J: TRBJ1-1
V: TRBV19
D: -
size: -
CDR3: CASSILGNTEAFF
DNA: TGTGCCAGTAGTATATTGGGAAACACTGAAGCTTTCTTT

J: TRBJ2-1
V: TRBV19
D: TRBD1
size: -
CDR3: CASSTPPTGVYNEQFF
DNA: TGTGCCAGTAGTACTCCCCCGACAGGGGTATACAATGAGCAGTTCTTC

J: TRBJ1-2
V: TRBV9
D: -
size: -
CDR3: CASSVDQGNYGYTF
DNA: TGTGCCAGCAGCGTAGATCAGGGAAACTATGGCTACACCTTC

J: TRBJ1-1
V: TRBV6-5
D: -
size: few
CDR3: CASRQMNTEAFF
DNA: TGTGCCAGCAGACAGATGAACACTGAAGCTTTCTTT

J: TRBJ1-5
V: TRBV10-2
D: -
size: -
CDR3: CASRGGQPQHF
DNA: TGCGCCAGCAGGGGTGGTCAGCCCCAGCATTTT

J: TRBJ2-7
V: TRBV27
D: -
size: -
CDR3: CASSLGGVGYEQYF
DNA: TGTGCCAGCAGTTTAGGGGGAGTAGGCTACGAGCAGTACTTC

J: TRBJ2-1
V: TRBV29-1
D: TRBD1
size: -
CDR3: CATIAPDREDNEQFF
DNA: TGCGCAACCATTGCCCCAGACAGGGAAGACAATGAGCAGTTCTTC

J: TRBJ1-4
V: TRBV7-9
D: -
size: -
CDR3: CASSRRQVKDEKLFF
DNA: TGTGCCAGCAGCCGGAGACAGGTGAAAGATGAAAAACTGTTTTTT

J: TRBJ2-1
V: TRBV2
D: -
size: -
CDR3: CASSEGVSSYNEQFF
DNA: TGTGCCAGCAGTGAGGGGGTTAGCTCCTACAATGAGCAGTTCTTC

J: TRBJ2-3
V: TRBV28
D: -
size: once
CDR3: CASSYGEADTQYF
DNA: TGTGCCAGCAGTTACGGGGAGGCAGATACGCAGTATTTT

J: TRBJ2-3
V: TRBV12-5
D: TRBD2
size: once
CDR3: CASGLVRRVAGATDTQYF
DNA: TGTGCTAGTGGTTTGGTACGTCGGGTAGCGGGGGCCACAGATACGCAGTATTTT

J: TRBJ1-4
V: TRBV7-6
D: TRBD1
size: -
CDR3: CASSLQSGQGASNEKLFF
DNA: TGTGCCAGCAGCTTACAATCCGGACAGGGGGCGAGTAATGAAAAACTGTTTTTT

J: TRBJ2-7
V: TRBV11-1
D: -
size: -
CDR3: CASSIHTESYEQYF
DNA: TGTGCCAGCAGCATTCATACAGAGTCCTACGAGCAGTACTTC

J: TRBJ2-7
V: TRBV9
D: TRBD2
size: -
CDR3: CASSVAPGGRGEQYF
DNA: TGTGCCAGCAGCGTAGCGCCGGGTGGGAGGGGCGAGCAGTACTTC

J: TRBJ2-7
V: TRBV4-1
D: -
size: -
CDR3: CASSHLGGQGENYEQYF
DNA: TGCGCCAGCAGCCACCTCGGTGGCCAGGGAGAGAACTACGAGCAGTACTTC

J: TRBJ2-7
V: TRBV28
D: TRBD1
size: -
CDR3: CASINTGVRSYEQYF
DNA: TGTGCCAGCATTAATACAGGGGTCCGGTCCTACGAGCAGTACTTC

J: TRBJ2-3
V: TRBV11-3
D: -
size: once
CDR3: CASSSLQGTDPDTQYF
DNA: TGTGCCAGCAGCTCACTACAGGGGACTGACCCAGATACGCAGTATTTT

J: TRBJ1-2
V: TRBV30
D: -
size: -
CDR3: CACFDLGGYTF
DNA: TGTGCCTGCTTTGACTTGGGAGGCTACACCTTC

J: TRBJ1-4
V: TRBV5-6
D: -
size: -
CDR3: CASSLGWTATNEKLFF
DNA: TGTGCCAGCAGCTTGGGGTGGACAGCAACTAATGAAAAACTGTTTTTT

J: TRBJ2-7
V: TRBV6-6
D: TRBD1
size: -
CDR3: CASSRTGGPYEQYF
DNA: TGTGCCAGCAGCCGGACAGGGGGTCCCTACGAGCAGTACTTC

J: TRBJ1-2
V: TRBV4-1
D: -
size: -
CDR3: CASSQVGSSNYGYTF
DNA: TGCGCCAGCAGCCAAGTTGGCAGCTCAAATTATGGCTACACCTTC

J: TRBJ2-3
V: TRBV4-1
D: -
size: -
CDR3: CASSQVSGPRIADTQYF
DNA: TGCGCCAGCAGCCAAGTTTCGGGACCGCGGATAGCAGATACGCAGTATTTT

J: TRBJ2-3
V: TRBV27
D: -
size: -
CDR3: CASSLRYRSGPDTQYF
DNA: TGTGCCAGCAGTTTACGGTACAGGTCGGGTCCAGATACGCAGTATTTT

J: TRBJ1-2
V: TRBV5-1
D: TRBD1
size: -
CDR3: CASSSTSGTGRGINYGYTF
DNA: TGCGCCAGCAGCTCGACATCCGGGACAGGGAGGGGGATTAACTATGGCTACACCTTC

J: TRBJ2-2
V: TRBV5-1
D: -
size: -
CDR3: CASSPLDPNTGELFF
DNA: TGCGCCAGCAGCCCCCTTGACCCGAACACCGGGGAGCTGTTTTTT

J: TRBJ2-7
V: TRBV27
D: -
size: -
CDR3: CASSLGTGKSDEQYF
DNA: TGTGCCAGCAGTTTAGGGACGGGAAAATCCGACGAGCAGTACTTC

J: TRBJ2-1
V: TRBV5-8
D: -
size: -
CDR3: CASRGRSEDEQFF
DNA: TGTGCCAGCAGGGGGCGGAGCGAAGATGAGCAGTTCTTC